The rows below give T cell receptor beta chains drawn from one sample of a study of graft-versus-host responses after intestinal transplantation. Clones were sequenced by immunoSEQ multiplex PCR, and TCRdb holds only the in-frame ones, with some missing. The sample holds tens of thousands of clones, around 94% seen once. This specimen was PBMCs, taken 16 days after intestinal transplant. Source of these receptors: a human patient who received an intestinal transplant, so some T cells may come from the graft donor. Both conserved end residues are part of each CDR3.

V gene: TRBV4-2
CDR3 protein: CASSPLSQTQETQYF

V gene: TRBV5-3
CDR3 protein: CASSLVSEEAFF

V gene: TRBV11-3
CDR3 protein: CASSLEGDNEQFF

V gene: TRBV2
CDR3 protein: CASSPSGVHNEQFF

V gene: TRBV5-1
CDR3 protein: CASSFSGPPGNEQFF

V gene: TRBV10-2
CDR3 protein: CASAPKYTDTQYF

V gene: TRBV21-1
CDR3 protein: CASSKGGPLGTYEQYF

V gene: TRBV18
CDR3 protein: CASSQLYSNQPQHF

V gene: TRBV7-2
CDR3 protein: CASSPGGDRSGELFF

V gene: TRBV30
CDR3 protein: CAWSAAVGESSTIYF

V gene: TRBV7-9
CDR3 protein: CASSLEQKIPYEQYF

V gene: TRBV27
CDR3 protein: CASSPGLAGYEQYF

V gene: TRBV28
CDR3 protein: CASSSREGTYEQYF

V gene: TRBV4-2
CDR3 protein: CASSQDAGNGELFF

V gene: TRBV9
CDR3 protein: CASSVAGLNEQFF

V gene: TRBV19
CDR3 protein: CASSYFARDYNEQFF

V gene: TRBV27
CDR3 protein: CASSFELDQPQHF

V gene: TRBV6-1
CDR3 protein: CASSPTQGRGAFF

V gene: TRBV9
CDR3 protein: CASSVATGYQETQYF

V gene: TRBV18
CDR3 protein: CASSPQGARGYEQYF

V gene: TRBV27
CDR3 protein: CASSFLGEIEQYF

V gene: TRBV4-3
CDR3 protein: CASSQDPPGVSYNEQFF

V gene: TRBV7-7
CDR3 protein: CASSLGTGPSYEQYF

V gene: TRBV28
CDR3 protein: CASSLSSTGRNTIYF

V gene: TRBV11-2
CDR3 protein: CASRSPGTVIHEQYF

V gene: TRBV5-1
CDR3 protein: CASSGQGTSGSEQYF

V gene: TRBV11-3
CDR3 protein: CASSSGESYEQYF

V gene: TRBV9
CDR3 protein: CASSSGDLPNTEAFF